These T cell receptor beta chains were read from a single sample in a study of radiotherapy plus CTLA-4 blockade in lung cancer. Profiling relied on immunoSEQ multiplex PCR, and the TCRdb table lists in-frame clones only, not all of them. This table has some 73,000 clones, around 79% appearing once. Sequences were derived from peripheral blood, sampled from a patient treated with radiotherapy plus ipilimumab. All receptors derive from a human donor with non-small cell lung cancer whose response to radiotherapy plus ipilimumab could not be evaluated. Some clones in this sample may be carry-over from other donors' samples. Each CDR3 is given with its conserved first and last residue. The order of the fields is J gene, clone size, V gene, D gene, CDR3 protein, CDR3 DNA. The D gene is left open where the match is weak. Size tells how often a clone was seen (once, few, many) or the class of an expanded clone, and some rows leave it out.

j_call: TRBJ1-1
clone_size: .
v_call: TRBV6-6
d_call: .
cdr3_aa: CASSSWTVYTEAFF
cdr3_nt: TGTGCCAGCAGTTCATGGACAGTCTACACTGAAGCTTTCTTT

j_call: TRBJ1-1
clone_size: once
v_call: TRBV27
d_call: TRBD1
cdr3_aa: CASSVGTGGDAEAFF
cdr3_nt: TGTGCCAGCAGTGTAGGGACAGGGGGCGACGCTGAAGCTTTCTTT

j_call: TRBJ1-5
clone_size: .
v_call: TRBV7-2
d_call: .
cdr3_aa: CASSLVAGDQPQHF
cdr3_nt: TGTGCCAGCAGCTTAGTGGCGGGGGATCAGCCCCAGCATTTT

j_call: TRBJ2-1
clone_size: .
v_call: TRBV7-9
d_call: .
cdr3_aa: CASSLTKSPWEQFF
cdr3_nt: TGTGCCAGCAGCTTGACAAAATCACCGTGGGAGCAGTTCTTC

j_call: TRBJ2-2
clone_size: .
v_call: TRBV2
d_call: TRBD2
cdr3_aa: CASSREASGGFANTGELFF
cdr3_nt: TGTGCCAGCAGCCGTGAAGCTAGCGGGGGTTTCGCGAACACCGGGGAGCTGTTTTTT

j_call: TRBJ2-7
clone_size: .
v_call: TRBV30
d_call: .
cdr3_aa: CAWSVRWGAYEQYF
cdr3_nt: TGTGCCTGGAGTGTACGATGGGGGGCCTACGAGCAGTACTTC

j_call: TRBJ2-5
clone_size: .
v_call: TRBV28
d_call: TRBD2
cdr3_aa: CASSSSGGQETQYF
cdr3_nt: TGTGCCAGCAGTTCTAGCGGGGGACAAGAGACCCAGTACTTC

j_call: TRBJ2-1
clone_size: .
v_call: TRBV5-1
d_call: .
cdr3_aa: CASSPARSGEFF
cdr3_nt: TGCGCCAGCAGCCCTGCTCGGTCAGGGGAGTTCTTC

j_call: TRBJ2-7
clone_size: .
v_call: TRBV6-1
d_call: TRBD1
cdr3_aa: CASTGTASSYEQYF
cdr3_nt: TGTGCCAGCACGGGGACAGCTTCCTCCTACGAGCAGTACTTC

j_call: TRBJ2-3
clone_size: .
v_call: TRBV28
d_call: TRBD1
cdr3_aa: CASSPRTGRSTDTQYF
cdr3_nt: TGTGCCAGCAGCCCCAGGACAGGGAGGAGCACAGATACGCAGTATTTT

j_call: TRBJ2-5
clone_size: .
v_call: TRBV11-3
d_call: .
cdr3_aa: CASSLGYSQQETQYF
cdr3_nt: TGTGCCAGCAGCTTAGGTTACAGCCAACAAGAGACCCAGTACTTC